The rows below give T cell receptor beta chains drawn from one sample of a study of blood T cell repertoires in COVID-19. Some clones are missing from TCRdb's copy, which holds only in-frame ones; the method was immunoSEQ multiplex PCR. This sample has more than 110,000 clones, with about 80% found just once. The material sequenced was peripheral blood. The receptors derive from a human donor in a cohort sampled during active COVID-19. Each CDR3 is given with its conserved first and last residue. A D gene is named only where the DNA matches it firmly. The listing skips clone size in some rows; elsewhere it reads once, few, many or a size class.

D gene	J gene	clone size	V gene	CDR3 DNA	CDR3 protein
.	TRBJ1-3	.	TRBV30	TGTGCCTGGAAAGGGGAAGTCTCTGGAAACACCATATATTTT	CAWKGEVSGNTIYF
.	TRBJ1-3	.	TRBV5-6	TGTGCCAGCAGCTTCCCGGGGGGGGGAAACACCATATATTTT	CASSFPGGGNTIYF
.	TRBJ1-3	.	TRBV5-6	TGTGCCAGCAGCTTAGAGGGTAACGCTGGAAACACCATATATTTT	CASSLEGNAGNTIYF
.	TRBJ2-5	.	TRBV20-1	TGCAGTGCTATCCGGGGGGAGACCCAGTACTTC	CSAIRGETQYF
TRBD2	TRBJ2-3	.	TRBV10-3	TGTGCCATCAGTGCTCCTATTAGCGGGGGTTACACAGATACGCAGTATTTT	CAISAPISGGYTDTQYF
TRBD1	TRBJ1-2	.	TRBV5-5	TGTGCCAGCAGCTTTGGAGACAGGGGGAAAGCTAACTATGGCTACACCTTC	CASSFGDRGKANYGYTF
TRBD2	TRBJ2-1	.	TRBV9	TGTGCCAGCAGCGTAGAAGCAAGCGGGAGTATTTATGAGCAGTTCTTC	CASSVEASGSIYEQFF
TRBD1	TRBJ1-2	.	TRBV19	TGTGCCAGTAGTGCACAGGGGGCTTTCTATGGCTACACCTTC	CASSAQGAFYGYTF
.	TRBJ2-7	once	TRBV5-6	TGTGCCAGCAGCCAAAGGCCTACAGGGTCCTACGAGCAGTACTTC	CASSQRPTGSYEQYF
.	TRBJ2-2	.	TRBV5-4	TGTGCCAGCAGCTTGGGCCGGGCCGGGGAGCTGTTTTTT	CASSLGRAGELFF
.	TRBJ1-4	.	TRBV6-2/TRBV6-3	TGTGCCAGCAGCAAGGGACTCCCAGGCGATGAAAAACTGTTTTTT	CASSKGLPGDEKLFF
TRBD2	TRBJ2-1	.	TRBV18	TGTGCCAGCTCACCACTACTGAGGCGGGGGGGCAATGAGCAGTTCTTC	CASSPLLRRGGNEQFF
TRBD2	TRBJ2-1	.	TRBV10-1	TGCGCCACCCCGACTAGCGGTCTAAGCTCCTACAATGAGCAGTTCTTC	CATPTSGLSSYNEQFF
.	TRBJ2-6	few	TRBV7-2	TGTGCCAGCAGCCCCGGAGTTCGTTTCAACGTCCTGACTTTC	CASSPGVRFNVLTF